A selection of T cell receptor beta chains follows, all from one sample in a study of control samples from healthy donors and cancer patients. The data were produced by immunoSEQ multiplex PCR, yet TCRdb's version contains in-frame clones alone and is incomplete. The sample holds over 100,000 clones; approximately 90% are singletons and the top ten take roughly 2.6%. The sample was blood. The receptors derive from a man aged 35-49 years in good health. Both conserved end residues are part of each CDR3. The D gene is left open where the match is weak. A clone size is listed for some rows: how often the clone was seen (once, few, many), or a class if it is expanded.

DNA: TGCGCCAGCACGCGAAACACAGGGGGCTTTGAAGGCGAAGCTTTCTTT
CDR3: CASTRNTGGFEGEAFF
J: TRBJ1-1
V: TRBV5-1
size: .
D: TRBD1

DNA: TGCGCCAGCAGCTTGGAGGTCTCTGGGGCCAACGTCCTGACTTTC
CDR3: CASSLEVSGANVLTF
J: TRBJ2-6
V: TRBV5-1
size: .
D: .

DNA: TGTGCCAGCAGCTTACAGGGCTATGGCTACACCTTC
CDR3: CASSLQGYGYTF
J: TRBJ1-2
V: TRBV7-2
size: many
D: .

DNA: TGTGCCAGCAGCACAAGTAGGGTAAGCTCCTACGAGCAGTACTTC
CDR3: CASSTSRVSSYEQYF
J: TRBJ2-7
V: TRBV11-2
size: .
D: .

DNA: TGTGCCAGCAGTTTTCTCTTTAGGGCAGAACTGAATGGCTACACCTTC
CDR3: CASSFLFRAELNGYTF
J: TRBJ1-2
V: TRBV28
size: .
D: .

DNA: TGTGCCAGCAGTGATCCTCCCGCATACGAGCAGTACTTC
CDR3: CASSDPPAYEQYF
J: TRBJ2-7
V: TRBV6-1
size: .
D: .

DNA: TGTGCCTGGACCGCGGGGCGCACAGATACGCAGTATTTT
CDR3: CAWTAGRTDTQYF
J: TRBJ2-3
V: TRBV30
size: .
D: .

DNA: TGTGCTAGTGGTTTGGGAGTAGCGGGGCGCACAGATACGCAGTATTTT
CDR3: CASGLGVAGRTDTQYF
J: TRBJ2-3
V: TRBV12-5
size: .
D: TRBD2

DNA: TGTGCCATCGCGGTAACAGAAGCCTCTGGAAACACCATATATTTT
CDR3: CAIAVTEASGNTIYF
J: TRBJ1-3
V: TRBV10-3
size: .
D: .

DNA: TGTGCCATCAGTGGGGGGGACAGTCATTCACCCCTCCACTTT
CDR3: CAISGGDSHSPLHF
J: TRBJ1-6
V: TRBV10-3
size: .
D: TRBD1